This T cell receptor (beta chain) was recorded in a study of vaccination effects on CD4 cells after COVID-19. Sequencing in the ViraFEST assay came after antigen-specific CD4+ T cells had been expanded with viral peptide pools, which were used to stimulate PBMC. Researchers isolated CD4+ T cells once approximately ten days of culture had elapsed. Each participant was given two doses of one vaccine (BNT162b2 or mRNA-1273). None of these healthy vaccinees had been infected with SARS-CoV-2 before vaccination. Each culture well received under 2.5 million PBMC. These cells were then cultured in IMDM with roughly 9 IU/ml IL-2 and 8.5 to 10 ug/ml peptides. Half of the medium was exchanged for IL-2 medium on both days 3 and 7. TCRdb keeps only in-frame clones here, not all; method: immunoSEQ multiplex PCR. The profile shows about 30,000 clones, roughly four fifths of them singletons. V gave up 8 bases and J gave up 6 bases, with 10 bases separating them. The CDR3 sequence is 11 residues long. Germline V gene sequence: CDR1 MNHEY, CDR2 SVGAGI.

The study's findings and limits: By a late point after vaccination, infection- and vaccine-induced clones had shrunk markedly through clonal contraction.

A note on this clone: Its antigen remains unknown.

The sequencing here drew on CD4+ T cells from PBMCs cultured with HCoV-229E spike peptides, taken after COVID-19 vaccination. This clonotype was sampled from a human donor who received a COVID-19 vaccine. The V gene is TRBV6-5, the J gene TRBJ1-2, with D possibly being TRBD1 (5 bases). CDR3 in amino acids: CASGGLNGYTF. CDR3 in DNA: TGTGCCAGCGGGGGACTGAATGGCTACACCTTC.